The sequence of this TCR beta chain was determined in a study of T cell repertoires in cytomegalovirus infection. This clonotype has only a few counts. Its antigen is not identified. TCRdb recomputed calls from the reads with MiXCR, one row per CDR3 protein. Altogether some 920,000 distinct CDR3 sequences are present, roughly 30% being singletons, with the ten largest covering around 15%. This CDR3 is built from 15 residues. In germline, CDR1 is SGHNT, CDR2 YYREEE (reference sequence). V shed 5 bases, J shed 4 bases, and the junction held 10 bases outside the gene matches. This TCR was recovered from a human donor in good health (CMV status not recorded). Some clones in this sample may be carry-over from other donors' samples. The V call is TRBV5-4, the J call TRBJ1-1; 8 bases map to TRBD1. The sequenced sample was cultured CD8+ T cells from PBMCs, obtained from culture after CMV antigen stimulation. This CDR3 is CASRQGDRGGTEAFF. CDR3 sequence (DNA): TGTGCCAGCAGACAGGGCGACAGGGGAGGCACTGAAGCTTTCTTT.